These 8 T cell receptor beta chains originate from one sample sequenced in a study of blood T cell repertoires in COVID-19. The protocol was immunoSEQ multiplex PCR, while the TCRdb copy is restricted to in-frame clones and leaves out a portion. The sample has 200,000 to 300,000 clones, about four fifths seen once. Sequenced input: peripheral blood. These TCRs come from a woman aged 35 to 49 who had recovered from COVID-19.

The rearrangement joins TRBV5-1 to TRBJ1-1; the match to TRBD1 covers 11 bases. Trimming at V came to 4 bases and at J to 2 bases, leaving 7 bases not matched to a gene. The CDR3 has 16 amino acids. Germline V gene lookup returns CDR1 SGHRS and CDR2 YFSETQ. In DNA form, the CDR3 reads TGCGCCAGCAGCAACCTCGGGACAGGGGGAAACACTGAAGCTTTCTTT. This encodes CASSNLGTGGNTEAFF.

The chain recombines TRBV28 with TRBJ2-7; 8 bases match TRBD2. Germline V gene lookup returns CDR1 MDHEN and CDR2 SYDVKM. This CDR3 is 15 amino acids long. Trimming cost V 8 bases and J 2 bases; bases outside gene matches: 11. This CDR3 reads CASGLGGGSPYEQYF. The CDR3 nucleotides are TGTGCCAGCGGCCTTGGCGGGGGGTCCCCCTACGAGCAGTACTTC.

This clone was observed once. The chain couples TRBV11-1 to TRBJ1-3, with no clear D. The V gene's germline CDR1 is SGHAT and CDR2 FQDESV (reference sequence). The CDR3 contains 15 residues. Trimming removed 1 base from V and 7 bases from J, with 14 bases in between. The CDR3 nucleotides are TGTGCCAGCAGCTTAGTGACGCCCCCGCGGAACACCATATATTTT. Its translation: CASSLVTPPRNTIYF.

The DNA of the CDR3 is TGTGCCAGCAGCAAAGATAGAGGCCGCACAGATACGCAGTATTTT. As protein: CASSKDRGRTDTQYF. This chain joins TRBV11-2 and TRBJ2-3, with D uncertain. The CDR3 has 15 residues. Germline V gene sequence: CDR1 SGHAT, CDR2 FQNNGV. V was trimmed by 5 bases and J by 1 base, leaving 13 bases between them.

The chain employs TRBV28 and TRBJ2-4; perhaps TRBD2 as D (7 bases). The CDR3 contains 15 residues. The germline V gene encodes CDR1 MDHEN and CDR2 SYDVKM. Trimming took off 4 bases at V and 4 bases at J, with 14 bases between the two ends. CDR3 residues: CASSSLKGGKNIQYF. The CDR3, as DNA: TGTGCCAGCAGTTCCTTAAAGGGGGGGAAAAACATTCAGTACTTC.

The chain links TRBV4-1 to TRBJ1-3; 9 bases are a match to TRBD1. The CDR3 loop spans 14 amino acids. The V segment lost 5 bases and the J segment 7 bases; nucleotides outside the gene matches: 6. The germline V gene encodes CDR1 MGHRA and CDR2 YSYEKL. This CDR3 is CASSSGQGSNTIYF. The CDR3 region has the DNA TGCGCCAGCAGCTCTGGACAGGGGAGTAACACCATATATTTT.

CDR3 region: CASSLDRLAYEQYF. CDR3 bases: TGCGCCAGCAGCTTAGACAGGTTAGCCTACGAGCAGTACTTC. This chain links TRBV5-1 with TRBJ2-7, with D possibly matching TRBD1 (6 bases). There are 14 residues in the CDR3. Per the germline V gene, CDR1 is SGHRS and CDR2 is YFSETQ. V was pared by 2 bases and J by 2 bases, with 11 bases between.

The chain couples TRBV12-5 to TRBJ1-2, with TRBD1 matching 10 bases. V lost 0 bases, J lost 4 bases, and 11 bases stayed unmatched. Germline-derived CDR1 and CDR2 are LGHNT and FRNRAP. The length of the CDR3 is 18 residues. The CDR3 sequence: CASGLVLGQGPSFYGYTF. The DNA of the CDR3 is TGTGCTAGTGGTTTGGTTTTGGGACAGGGGCCGTCATTCTATGGCTACACCTTC.